A single sample is the source of the 17 T cell receptor beta chains below, sequenced in a study of neurological immune-mediated disorders. TCRdb reprocessed the 5' RACE reads with MiXCR, giving one entry per CDR3 protein. The sample has more than 75,000 distinct CDR3 sequences, roughly 3.3% seen once. The specimen sequenced was PBMCs. The receptors originated from a woman between 45 and 65 years old with multiple sclerosis.

This clonotype was found many times. This chain links TRBV12-3 or TRBV12-4 with TRBJ1-5; 10 nucleotides line up with TRBD1. J gave up 0 bases and V 5 bases, and 10 bases lay outside the gene matches. The CDR3 totals 18 residues. The CDR3 region is CASSPWDRGPYSNQPQHF. CDR3 nucleotide sequence: TGTGCCAGCAGTCCCTGGGACAGGGGACCCTATAGCAATCAGCCCCAGCATTTT.

This clonotype has at least ten counts. The chain couples TRBV7-6 to TRBJ1-1; D unclear. The CDR3 totals 13 residues. Germline V gene lookup returns CDR1 SGHVS and CDR2 FNYEAQ. Trimming took off 4 bases at V and 1 base at J, with 7 bases between the two ends. CDR3 bases: TGTGCCAGCAGCTCCACACCGAACACTGAAGCTTTCTTT. This sequence encodes CASSSTPNTEAFF.

This clonotype was observed many times. The chain uses TRBV2 and TRBJ2-1; 7 bases align to TRBD1. This CDR3 is built from 15 residues. Germline values: CDR1 SNHLY, CDR2 FYNNEI. V dropped 5 bases and J dropped 4; count of bases not matched to a gene: 8. CDR3 protein: CASSQQGLVYNEQFF. The CDR3 bases are TGTGCCAGCAGTCAACAGGGGTTGGTTTACAATGAGCAGTTCTTC.

This clonotype was counted at least ten times. This chain links TRBV2 with TRBJ2-5; tentative D call: TRBD1 (6 bases). Trimming stripped 6 bases from V and 4 bases from J, with 21 bases between. CDR1 and CDR2 (germline): SNHLY, FYNNEI. CDR3 size: 16 residues. CDR3 coding DNA: TGTGCCAGCAGGGAAAAACAGGGATGGTTCGGAGAGACCCAGTACTTC. Translated, it gives CASREKQGWFGETQYF.

This clonotype was recorded many times. The chain couples TRBV7-2 to TRBJ1-1; D is undetermined. The germline CDR1 and CDR2 sequences are SGHTA and FQGNSA. This CDR3 has 12 residues. The V end was cut by 3 bases, the J end by 7 bases, with 9 bases between. This chain's CDR3 is CASSFPGVEAFF. CDR3 sequence (DNA): TGTGCCAGCAGCTTCCCGGGTGTTGAAGCTTTCTTT.

The table lists this clonotype with many counts. V is TRBV9 and J is TRBJ2-3; either TRBD1 or TRBD2 may supply D (6 bases each). The CDR3 is made up of 15 amino acids. Germline loops: CDR1 SGDLS, CDR2 YYNGEE. V lost 2 bases and J 8 bases, leaving 18 bases between the germline ends. The CDR3: CASSVRGSRSGTQYF. DNA of the CDR3: TGTGCCAGCAGCGTGAGGGGGTCCCGTAGCGGTACGCAGTATTTT.

There are many counts of this clonotype. The chain carries TRBV20-1 and TRBJ1-5; D uncertain. Germline V gene sequence: CDR1 DFQATT, CDR2 SNEGSKA (reference sequence). There are 13 residues in the CDR3. Trimming removed 3 bases from V and 4 bases from J, with 10 bases in between. CDR3 DNA sequence: TGCAGTGCTAGTGCGACCGATAATCAGCCCCAGCATTTT. This codes for CSASATDNQPQHF.

This clonotype occurred many times. The CDR3 DNA is TGTGCCAGCAAAGACAGGCCTGGCTCTGGGGCCAACGTCCTGACTTTC. Translated: CASKDRPGSGANVLTF. V and J are TRBV6-2 or TRBV6-3 and TRBJ2-6; a possible D gene is TRBD1 (6 bases). Trimming shortened V by 7 bases and J by 0 bases, and 13 bases separated the two germline ends. Germline V gene data show CDR1 as MNHEY and CDR2 as SVGEGT. This CDR3 has 16 residues.

V is TRBV20-1 and J is TRBJ1-2, with D possibly TRBD1 on 6 matching bases. With 7 bases removed from V and 3 bases from J, the gap between germline ends came to 12 bases. CDR3 length: 12 amino acids. In germline, CDR1 is DFQATT, CDR2 SNEGSKA (reference sequence). Written as DNA, the CDR3 is TGCAGTGATCTCGGACAGCACTATGGCTACACCTTC. This sequence encodes CSDLGQHYGYTF.

In this sample, this clonotype turned up many times. This rearrangement joins TRBV3-1 to TRBJ2-5; D is undetermined. Trimming shortened V by 2 bases and J by 5 bases, and 3 bases separated the two germline ends. Germline assignment: CDR1 LGHDT and CDR2 YNNKEL (reference sequence). The CDR3 runs to 11 residues. The CDR3 spells CASSQLETQYF. In DNA form, the CDR3 reads TGTGCCAGCAGCCAATTGGAGACCCAGTACTTC.

This clonotype has just a few counts. Being one base from a much bigger clone, this may be a read error. This rearrangement joins TRBV20-1 to TRBJ2-4, with D hard to call. This CDR3 has 14 residues. Germline V gene data show CDR1 as DFQATT and CDR2 as SNEGSKA (reference sequence). V gave up 5 bases and J gave up 0 bases, with 11 bases separating them. The DNA for the CDR3 is TGCAGTGCTCACCCGGCTGTAGCCAAAAACATTCAGTACTTC. Translation: CSAHPAVAKNIQYF.

This clonotype was seen ten or more times. Compared with germline, one end of the junction differs, possibly owing to a read error. The gene calls are TRBV18 and TRBJ1-1; D gene uncertain. CDR1 is KGHSH and CDR2 is LQKENI in the germline V gene. The CDR3 is 14 amino acids. This CDR3 reads CASSPPQSPGLAFF. The CDR3 DNA reads TGTGCCAGCTCGCCACCCCAGTCGCCGGGATTGGCTTTCTTT.

This clonotype was seen at least ten times. V and J are TRBV29-1 and TRBJ1-4, with D perhaps TRBD1 (5 bases). The germline gives CDR1 SQVTM, CDR2 ANQGSEA. Trimming took off 0 bases at V and 5 bases at J, with 7 bases between the two ends. There are 13 residues in the CDR3. CDR3 nucleotide sequence: TGCAGCGTTGAAGAGGGGGGAAATGAAAAACTGTTTTTT. It specifies CSVEEGGNEKLFF.

This clonotype has at least ten counts. The genes are TRBV14 and TRBJ1-1; D unclear. Trimming pared 4 bases from V and 2 bases from J, leaving 11 bases between. Germline V gives CDR1 SGHDN, CDR2 FVKESK. This CDR3 contains 14 residues. The chain's CDR3 is CASSLSIGNTEAFF. In DNA form, the CDR3 reads TGTGCCAGCAGCCTATCGATAGGAAACACTGAAGCTTTCTTT.

The sample holds many counts of this clonotype. The chain couples TRBV20-1 to TRBJ2-7; D is possibly TRBD2 (5 bases). Trimming cost V 2 bases and J 2 bases, with 16 bases left between them. The germline V gene has CDR1 DFQATT and CDR2 SNEGSKA (reference sequence). The CDR3 runs to 15 residues. CDR3 amino acids: CSARPPLATTYEQYF. The DNA of the CDR3 is TGCAGTGCTAGACCCCCTCTAGCTACTACCTACGAGCAGTACTTC.

This clonotype was counted ten times or more. The junction and the germline gene differ at one end; a read error may be behind it. The genes are TRBV7-7 and TRBJ2-5; D might be TRBD1 or TRBD2, each matching 5 bases. The CDR3 is 15 residues long. CDR1 SSHAT and CDR2 FNYEAQ come from the germline V gene (reference sequence). CDR3 sequence reads: CASSPTMVGAETQYF. The CDR3 nucleotides are TGTGCTAGCAGCCCTACGATGGTCGGGGCAGAGACCCAGTACTTC.

This clonotype was found many times. This chain connects TRBV7-6 to TRBJ2-1, with TRBD1 identical over 12 bases. The junction had 9 bases not matched to a gene; V was cut back by 5 bases and J by 7 bases. The germline V gene has CDR1 SGHVS and CDR2 FNYEAQ. The CDR3 covers 16 residues. The chain's CDR3 is CASSPFGTGGRNEQFF. The CDR3 DNA sequence: TGTGCCAGCAGCCCTTTTGGGACAGGGGGCAGGAATGAGCAGTTCTTC.